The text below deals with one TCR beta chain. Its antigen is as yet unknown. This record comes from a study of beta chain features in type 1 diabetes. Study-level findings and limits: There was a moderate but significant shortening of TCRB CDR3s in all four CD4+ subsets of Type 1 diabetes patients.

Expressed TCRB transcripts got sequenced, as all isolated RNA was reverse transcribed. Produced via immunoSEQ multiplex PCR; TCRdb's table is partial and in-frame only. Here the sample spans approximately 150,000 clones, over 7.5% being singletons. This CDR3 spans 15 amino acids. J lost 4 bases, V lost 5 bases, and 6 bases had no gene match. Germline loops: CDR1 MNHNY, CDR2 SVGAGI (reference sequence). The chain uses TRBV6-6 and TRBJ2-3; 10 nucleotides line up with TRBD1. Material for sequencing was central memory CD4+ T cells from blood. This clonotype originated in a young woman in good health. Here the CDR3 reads CASSHPGQGSDTQYF. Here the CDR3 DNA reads TGTGCCAGCAGTCATCCGGGACAGGGGTCAGATACGCAGTATTTT.